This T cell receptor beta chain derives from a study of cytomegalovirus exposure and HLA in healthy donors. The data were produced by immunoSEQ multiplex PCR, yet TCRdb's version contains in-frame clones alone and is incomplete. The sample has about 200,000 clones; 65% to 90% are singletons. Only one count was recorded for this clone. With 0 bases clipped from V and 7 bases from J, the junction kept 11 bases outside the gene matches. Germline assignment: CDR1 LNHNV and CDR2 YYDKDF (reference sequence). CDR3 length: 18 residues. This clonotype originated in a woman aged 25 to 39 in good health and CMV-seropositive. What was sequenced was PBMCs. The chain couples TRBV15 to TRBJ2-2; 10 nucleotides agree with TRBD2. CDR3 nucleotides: TGTGCCACCAGCAGAGATCCCCAGCTAGCGGGAGTGAGCGGGGAGCTGTTTTTT. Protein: CATSRDPQLAGVSGELFF.